This T cell receptor beta chain was documented in a study of blood T cell repertoires in COVID-19. Authors' processing steps: Researchers report that nucleated cell counts were estimated from reference gene primer amplification. TCRdb keeps only in-frame clones here, not all; method: immunoSEQ multiplex PCR. V, J and clone size were drawn from that table, and D and trimming were deduced from the DNA. The sample carries about 81,000 clones, under 85% recorded once. The source material was peripheral blood. The source is a human donor in a cohort sampled during active COVID-19.

CDR3 sequence reads: CASSPDRGLGGYTF. In DNA form, the CDR3 reads TGTGCCAGCAGCCCAGACAGGGGGCTGGGAGGCTACACCTTC. The chain has TRBV6-2 or TRBV6-3 and TRBJ1-2; 10 bases agree with TRBD1. With V trimmed by 6 bases and J by 8 bases, 9 bases remained unmatched. CDR1 is MNHEY, CDR2 SVGEGT, per germline. CDR3 size: 14 residues.